This TCR beta chain was recorded in a study of human versus mouse CDR3 diversity and MHC coevolution. At the level of the study: Reportedly, immunoSEQ detects one in 200,000 T cells with minimized PCR bias.

Sorting isolated naive CD4 T cells lacking CD45RO and expressing CD62L. General study points: Human CDR3s averaged more deletions and insertions than mouse CDR3s. About 1.7 million TCR beta clonotypes were estimated for humans, the largest repertoire.

Notes on this clone: Its antigen is as yet unknown.

This table comes from immunoSEQ multiplex PCR, and its TCRdb copy is limited to in-frame clones, with some not included. The table has around 77,000 clones, 85% to 95% seen once. Germline CDR1 and CDR2: MNHEY and SMNVEV (reference sequence). V lost 6 bases and J lost 3, with 15 bases in between. CDR3 length: 15 residues. The sequence was obtained from a person between 25 and 69 years old in good health. The sequencing input was naive CD4+ T cells from blood. Subset meaning: CD45RO-negative CD62L-positive naive CD4 T cells. J is TRBJ1-5 and V is TRBV27; perhaps TRBD1 as D (6 bases). In nucleotides, the CDR3 is TGTGCCAGCAGGTCTCAGGGGATCATCAATCAGCCCCAGCATTTT. Its translation is CASRSQGIINQPQHF.